This T cell receptor (beta chain) was found in a study of vaccination and CD4 T cells after COVID-19. Study information: The control cultures got either a CEFX pool, an HIV-1 Nef pool, or no peptide at all. Study observations and caveats: The great majority, 304 of 307 vaccine-specific clones, proved spike mono-reactive in convalescent patients. Reactive clone data from convalescent patients indicated a median of roughly 90% appearing only post-vaccination.

For this clonotype: Its antigen is still unknown.

Sequenced with the Oncomine TCR Beta short-read assay was DNA taken from cultured CD4+ T cells. TCRdb re-derived calls from the PCR reads in MiXCR, one entry per CDR3 protein. In the table there are 22,000 or so distinct CDR3 sequences, nearly 55% of which are singletons. Treatment in this sample: approximately nine-day PBMC culture with coronavirus spike peptide pools or control peptides (ViraFEST assay). ViraFEST stimulated the growth of antigen-specific T cells using peptide pools and subsequently profiled their TCRs by sequencing. CDR3 length: 16 amino acids. CDR1 is KGHDR, CDR2 SFDVKD, per germline. Trimming took 9 bases from V and 1 from J; bases not matched to a gene: 12.

The sequenced sample was CD4+ T cells from blood, cultured in vitro. The chain uses TRBV24-1 and TRBJ1-1; 8 nucleotides line up with TRBD1. This sequence was found in a human donor who had recovered from COVID-19. The CDR3 DNA follows: TGTGCCACCCGGACAGGGTTGTACGGCGAGAACACTGAAGCTTTCTTT. Protein product: CATRTGLYGENTEAFF.